Sequencing of this TCR beta chain was carried out in a study of T cell responses to AZD1222 COVID-19 vaccine (dated by TCRdb to the early 2020s). Background on the whole study: AZD1222 recipients with second doses at about 4 weeks or about 12 weeks were pooled, because spike-specific TCR depth and breadth did not differ between schedules. Trial participants were enrolled by age into 18-55, 56-69 and 70-plus year subgroups, with around 150, 28 and 57 TCR-sequenced participants respectively. A total of about 230 trial participants underwent TCR sequencing, of whom 200 to 220 received two doses of AZD1222 and about 25 received two doses of the MenACWY control vaccine. Here is what the overall study found, with its caveats: Spike-specific TCR breadth and depth rose significantly after two AZD1222 doses compared with day 0 and with MenACWY recipients. Reportedly, almost half of the unique spike-specific TCRs recognized epitopes lying outside the regions that are mutated in the B.1.351 and B.1.1.7 variants. The vaccine-associated CD4 TCRs covered the entire spike protein, and the dominant responses fell in regions 160-218 and 743-854. Because no day 14 peak-response samples were available, the repertoires could be characterized only after the peak T cell response. Only five or six AZD1222 recipients were SARS-CoV-2 seropositive at baseline, limiting conclusions about previously exposed vaccinees. The 56-69-year group was small, and its depth increase did not reach significance, likely because of low power. Most participants were white British and females outnumbered males, and the authors suggested that clonal diversity may have been underestimated.

A word on this clone: The clone's antigen remains unknown. No clone much larger than this one lies a single base away; base qualities are absent.

CDR1 LNHDA and CDR2 SQIVND are derived from the germline V gene (reference sequence). V loses 4 bases at its end and J loses 4 bases; junction bases beyond the gene matches: 6. Reading from cysteine to phenylalanine, the CDR3 counts 15 amino acids. This entry keeps only the CDR3 DNA: 45 bases, framed from base 1. The CDR3 regions of human TCRbeta chains were subjected to immunosequencing. As for the original processing: Repertoire TCRs were matched against a reference library of SARS-CoV-2-specific TCRs generated with the MIRA antigen-specificity platform. Breadth was defined as the fraction of unique TCRs that were SARS-CoV-2-associated, and depth was defined as the fraction of total T cells that were SARS-CoV-2-associated. Using the MIRA data, each spike-specific TCR was assigned both to the spike region to which the TCR was reactive and to a CD4 or CD8 class. Log10-transformed breadth and depth values were compared by one-way ANOVA with Sidak's multiple comparisons tests. This is the immuneACCESS table as TCRdb keeps it, with only in-frame sequences that have V and J called. A part of the clones is gone; compared with another copy, unresolved V genes explain less than half, and the rest is unexplained. V and J calls and clone size are those listed in that table; D and trimming were worked out from the DNA. Within this sample are about 88,000 clones, with approximately 88% of them counted one time only. The top ten constitute around 3.5% of the sample.

What the time point label conveys for this sample: baseline before first vaccination. Vaccinee samples came from UK trials COV001 and COV002, including a single-blind randomized controlled phase 2/3 trial of AZD1222 (ChAdOx1 nCoV-19) in healthy adults. For TCRbeta chain sequencing, PBMC samples from trial participants were taken at day 0 and at day 28 after the second dose. The clonotype was recovered from an adult in good health. The specimen was peripheral blood, collected on day 0 of AZD1222 vaccination. The sequence joins TRBV19 to TRBJ1-2, with 10 bases aligning to TRBD1. The nucleotide sequence reads as follows: TGTGCCAGTAGTAAGGACAGGGGGGCCGGCTATGGCTACACCTTC. It is translated as CASSKDRGAGYGYTF.